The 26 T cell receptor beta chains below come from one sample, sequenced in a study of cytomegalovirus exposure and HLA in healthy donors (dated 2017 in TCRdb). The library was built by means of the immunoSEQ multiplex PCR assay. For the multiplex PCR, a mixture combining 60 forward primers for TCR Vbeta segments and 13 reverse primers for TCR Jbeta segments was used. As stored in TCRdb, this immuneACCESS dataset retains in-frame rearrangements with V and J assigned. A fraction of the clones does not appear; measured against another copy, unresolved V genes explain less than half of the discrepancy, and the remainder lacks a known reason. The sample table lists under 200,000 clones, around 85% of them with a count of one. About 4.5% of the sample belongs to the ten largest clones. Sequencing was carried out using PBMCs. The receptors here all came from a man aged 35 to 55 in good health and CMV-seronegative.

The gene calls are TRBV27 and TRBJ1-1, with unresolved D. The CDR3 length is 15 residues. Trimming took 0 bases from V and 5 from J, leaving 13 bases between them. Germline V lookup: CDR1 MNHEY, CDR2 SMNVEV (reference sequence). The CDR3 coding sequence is TGTGCCAGCAGTTTATCCGCCCCAGGTCGAACTGAAGCTTTCTTT. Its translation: CASSLSAPGRTEAFF.

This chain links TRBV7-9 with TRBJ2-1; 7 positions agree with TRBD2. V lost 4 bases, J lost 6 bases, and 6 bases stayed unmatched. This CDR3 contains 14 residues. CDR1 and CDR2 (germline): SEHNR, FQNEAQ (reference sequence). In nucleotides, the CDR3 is TGTGCCAGCAGCTCCGGACTAGATCCCAATGAGCAGTTCTTC. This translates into CASSSGLDPNEQFF.

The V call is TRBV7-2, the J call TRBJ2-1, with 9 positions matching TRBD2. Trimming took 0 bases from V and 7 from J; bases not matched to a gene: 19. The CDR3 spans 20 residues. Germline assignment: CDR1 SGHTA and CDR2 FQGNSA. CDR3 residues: CASSLAPQGGGTSKPNEQFF. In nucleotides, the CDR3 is TGTGCCAGCAGCTTAGCGCCACAGGGCGGTGGGACTAGCAAGCCAAATGAGCAGTTCTTC.

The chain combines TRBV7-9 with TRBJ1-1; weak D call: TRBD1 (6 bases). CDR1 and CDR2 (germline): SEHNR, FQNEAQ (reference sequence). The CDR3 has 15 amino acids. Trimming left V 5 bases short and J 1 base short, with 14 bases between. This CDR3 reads CASSEPQGWNTEAFF. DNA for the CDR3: TGTGCCAGCAGCGAACCACAGGGCTGGAACACTGAAGCTTTCTTT.

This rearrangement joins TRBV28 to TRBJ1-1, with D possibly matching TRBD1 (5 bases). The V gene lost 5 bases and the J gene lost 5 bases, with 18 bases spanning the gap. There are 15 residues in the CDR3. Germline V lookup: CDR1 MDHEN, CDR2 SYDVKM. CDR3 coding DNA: TGTGCCAGCAGTCGCTCTTTTGGGGGGGGAACTGAAGCTTTCTTT. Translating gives CASSRSFGGGTEAFF.

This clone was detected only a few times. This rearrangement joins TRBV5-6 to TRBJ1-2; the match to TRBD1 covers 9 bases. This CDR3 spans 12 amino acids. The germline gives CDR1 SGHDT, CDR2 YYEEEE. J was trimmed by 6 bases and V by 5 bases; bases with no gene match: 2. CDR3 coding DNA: TGTGCCAGCAGGGGGACAGGGAATGGCTACACCTTC. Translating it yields CASRGTGNGYTF.

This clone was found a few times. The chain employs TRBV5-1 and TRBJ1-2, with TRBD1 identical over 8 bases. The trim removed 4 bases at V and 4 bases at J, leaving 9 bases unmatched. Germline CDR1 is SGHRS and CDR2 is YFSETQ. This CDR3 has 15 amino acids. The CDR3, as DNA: TGCGCCAGCAGCGACCGGACAGGGTCGGTCTATGGCTACACCTTC. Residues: CASSDRTGSVYGYTF. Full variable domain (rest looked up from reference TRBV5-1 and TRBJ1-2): KAGVTQTPRYLIKTRGQQVTLSCSPISGHRSVSWYQQTPGQGLQFLFEYFSETQRNKGNFPGRFSGRQFSNSRSEMNVSTLELGDSALYLCASSDRTGSVYGYTFGSGTRLTVV.

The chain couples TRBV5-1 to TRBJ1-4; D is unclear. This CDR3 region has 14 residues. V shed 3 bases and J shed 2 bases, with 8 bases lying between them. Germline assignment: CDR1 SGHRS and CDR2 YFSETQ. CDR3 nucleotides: TGCGCCAGCAGCTACGGGTTTACTAATGAAAAACTGTTTTTT. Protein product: CASSYGFTNEKLFF.

The CDR3 DNA reads as TGTGCCAGCAGCCCCGGGACAGGCTGGGGAGGCTACACCTTC. This encodes CASSPGTGWGGYTF. This chain uses TRBV5-6 with TRBJ1-2; 8 bases line up with TRBD1. The CDR3 spans 14 residues. Germline-derived CDR1 and CDR2 are SGHDT and YYEEEE. J lost 8 bases, V lost 4 bases, and 10 bases had no gene match.

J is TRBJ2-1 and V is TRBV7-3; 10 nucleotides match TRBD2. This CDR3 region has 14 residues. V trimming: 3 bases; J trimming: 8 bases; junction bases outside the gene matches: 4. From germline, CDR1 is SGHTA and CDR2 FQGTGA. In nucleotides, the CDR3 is TGTGCCAGCAGCTTTACCGGGACTAGCGATGAGCAGTTCTTC. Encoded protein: CASSFTGTSDEQFF.

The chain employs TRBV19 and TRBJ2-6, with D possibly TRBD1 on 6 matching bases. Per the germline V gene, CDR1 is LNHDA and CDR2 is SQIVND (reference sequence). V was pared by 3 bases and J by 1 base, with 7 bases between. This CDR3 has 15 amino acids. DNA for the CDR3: TGTGCCAGTAGTATCACAGGGTCTGGGGCCAACGTCCTGACTTTC. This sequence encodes CASSITGSGANVLTF. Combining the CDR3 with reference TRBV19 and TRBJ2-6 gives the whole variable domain DGGITQSPKYLFRKEGQNVTLSCEQNLNHDAMYWYRQDPGQGLRLIYYSQIVNDFQKGDIAEGYSVSREKKESFPLTVTSAQKNPTAFYLCASSITGSGANVLTFGAGSRLTVL.

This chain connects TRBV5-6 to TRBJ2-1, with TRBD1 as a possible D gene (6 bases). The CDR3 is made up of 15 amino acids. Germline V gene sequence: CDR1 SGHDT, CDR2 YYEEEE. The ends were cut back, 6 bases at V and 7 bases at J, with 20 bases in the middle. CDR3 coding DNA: TGTGCCAGCAATTATACAGGGCTCCCCGAGAATGAGCAGTTCTTC. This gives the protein CASNYTGLPENEQFF.

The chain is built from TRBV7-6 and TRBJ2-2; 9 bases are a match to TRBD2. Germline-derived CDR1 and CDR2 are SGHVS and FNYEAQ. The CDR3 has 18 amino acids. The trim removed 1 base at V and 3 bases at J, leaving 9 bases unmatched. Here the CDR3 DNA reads TGTGCCAGCAGCTTAGACCCCCATAGCGGGGGATACACCGGGGAGCTGTTTTTT. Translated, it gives CASSLDPHSGGYTGELFF.

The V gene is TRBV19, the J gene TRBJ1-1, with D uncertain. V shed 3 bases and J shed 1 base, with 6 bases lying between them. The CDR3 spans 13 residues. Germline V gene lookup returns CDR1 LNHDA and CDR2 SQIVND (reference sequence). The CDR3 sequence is CASSMRGNTEAFF. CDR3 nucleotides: TGTGCCAGTAGTATGCGAGGGAACACTGAAGCTTTCTTT.

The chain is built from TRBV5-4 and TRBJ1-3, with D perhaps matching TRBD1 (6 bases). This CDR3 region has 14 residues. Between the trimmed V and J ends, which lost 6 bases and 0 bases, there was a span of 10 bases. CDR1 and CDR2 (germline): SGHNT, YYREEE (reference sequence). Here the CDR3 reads CASKKQGSGNTIYF. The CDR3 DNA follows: TGTGCCAGCAAAAAACAGGGCTCTGGAAACACCATATATTTT.

The CDR3 DNA sequence: TGCGCCAGCAGTCAACGCGACAGGGGAGGGTACGAGCAGTACTTC. It translates to CASSQRDRGGYEQYF. The gene calls are TRBV23-1 and TRBJ2-7; weak D call: TRBD1 (8 bases). Being an ORF, TRBV23-1 has a function that is uncertain. The CDR3 is 15 amino acids. The V gene lost 2 bases and the J gene lost 4 bases, with 15 bases spanning the gap.

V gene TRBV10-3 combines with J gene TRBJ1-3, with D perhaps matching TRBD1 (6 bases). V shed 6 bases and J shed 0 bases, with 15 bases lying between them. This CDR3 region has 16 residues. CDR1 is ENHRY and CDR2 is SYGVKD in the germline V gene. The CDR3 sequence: CAIRTGQGFSGNTIYF. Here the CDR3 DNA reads TGTGCCATCAGGACGGGACAAGGATTCTCTGGAAACACCATATATTTT.

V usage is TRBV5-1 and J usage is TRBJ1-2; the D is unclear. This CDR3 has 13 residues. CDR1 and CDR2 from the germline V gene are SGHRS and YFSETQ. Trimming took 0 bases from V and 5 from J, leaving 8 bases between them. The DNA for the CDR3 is TGCGCCAGCAGCTTGGGGAGTGGTTATGGCTACACCTTC. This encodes CASSLGSGYGYTF.

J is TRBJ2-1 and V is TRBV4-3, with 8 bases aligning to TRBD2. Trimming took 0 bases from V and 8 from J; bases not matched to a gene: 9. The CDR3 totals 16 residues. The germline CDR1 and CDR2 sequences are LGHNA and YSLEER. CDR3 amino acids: CASSQDRLAGLHEQFF. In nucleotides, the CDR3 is TGCGCCAGCAGCCAAGATCGGCTAGCGGGCCTCCATGAGCAGTTCTTC.

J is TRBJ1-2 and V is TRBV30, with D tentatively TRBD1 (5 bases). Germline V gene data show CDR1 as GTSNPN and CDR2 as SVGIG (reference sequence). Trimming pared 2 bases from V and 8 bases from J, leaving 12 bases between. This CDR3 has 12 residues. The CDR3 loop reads CAWSSGLRGYTF. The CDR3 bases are TGTGCCTGGAGTTCAGGGTTACGGGGCTACACCTTC.

CDR3 loop: CASSLLAGSEPQHF. CDR3 nucleotide sequence: TGTGCCAGCAGTTTATTAGCCGGGAGTGAGCCCCAGCATTTT. The V and J genes are TRBV27 and TRBJ1-5; D remains ambiguous. From germline, CDR1 is MNHEY and CDR2 SMNVEV (reference sequence). This CDR3 spans 14 amino acids. With 1 base removed from V and 8 bases from J, the gap between germline ends came to 12 bases.

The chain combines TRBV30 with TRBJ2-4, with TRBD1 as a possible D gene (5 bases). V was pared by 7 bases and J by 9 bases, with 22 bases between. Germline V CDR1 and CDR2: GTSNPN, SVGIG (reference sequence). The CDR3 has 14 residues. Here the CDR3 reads CASLACGHKVIQYF. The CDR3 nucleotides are TGTGCCTCCTTGGCCTGTGGACATAAGGTCATTCAGTACTTC.

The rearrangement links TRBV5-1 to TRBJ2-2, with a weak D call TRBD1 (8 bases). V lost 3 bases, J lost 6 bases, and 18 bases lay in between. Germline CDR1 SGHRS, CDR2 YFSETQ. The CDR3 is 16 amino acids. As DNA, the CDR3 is TGCGCCAGCAGCTATTGGACAGGGAGGGAGGCCGGGGAGCTGTTTTTT. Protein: CASSYWTGREAGELFF.

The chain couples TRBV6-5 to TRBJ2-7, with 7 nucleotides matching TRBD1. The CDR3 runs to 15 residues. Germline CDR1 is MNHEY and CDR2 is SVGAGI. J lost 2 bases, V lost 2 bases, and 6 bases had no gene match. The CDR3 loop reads CASSYDPGGPYEQYF. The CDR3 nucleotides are TGTGCCAGCAGTTACGACCCAGGGGGACCCTACGAGCAGTACTTC.

The CDR3 here is CASSLAAGSGGAPDTQYF. DNA for the CDR3: TGCGCCAGCAGCTTGGCCGCTGGAAGCGGGGGGGCCCCAGATACGCAGTATTTT. The chain employs TRBV5-1 and TRBJ2-3; 10 nucleotides agree with TRBD2. The CDR3 consists of 18 residues. The germline V gene has CDR1 SGHRS and CDR2 YFSETQ. The trim removed 0 bases at V and 4 bases at J, leaving 11 bases unmatched.

Here the CDR3 DNA reads TGTGCCTGTTTGGCCCAACCTAGCACAGATACGCAGTATTTT. It codes for CACLAQPSTDTQYF. The gene calls are TRBV30 and TRBJ2-3; D gene unclear. V was shortened by 6 bases and J by 0 bases, with 13 bases between the two germline ends. Germline CDR1 GTSNPN, CDR2 SVGIG (reference sequence). The CDR3 is 14 residues long.